These T cell receptor beta chains were read from a single sample in a study of blood T cell repertoires in COVID-19. Profiled with immunoSEQ multiplex PCR; TCRdb holds only in-frame clones, not every one. The table has around 99,000 clones, over 60% seen once. Sequencing used peripheral blood. The receptors originated from a human donor in a cohort sampled during active or convalescent COVID-19. Each CDR3 is given with its conserved first and last residue. The D gene is left open where the match is weak. Size is stated for part of the rows, as once, few or many counts, or as a class when the clone is expanded.

j_call cdr3_length clone_size v_call d_call cdr3_nt cdr3_aa
TRBJ2-5 13 once TRBV7-6 NA TGTGCCAGCAGCACAGACATTCAAGAGACCCAGTACTTC CASSTDIQETQYF
TRBJ2-2 17 few TRBV4-1 NA TGCGCCAGCAGCCACCCCTGGAGGGACGGCGACACCGGGGAGCTGTTTTTT CASSHPWRDGDTGELFF
TRBJ2-2 14 NA TRBV24-1 NA TGTGCCACCGGAGGTTCGAGGTTCACCGGGGAGCTGTTTTTT CATGGSRFTGELFF
TRBJ1-2 11 NA TRBV6-6 NA TGTGCCAGCAGTTACGGGCACCTCGTAGCCTTC CASSYGHLVAF
TRBJ2-4 16 NA TRBV9 TRBD2 TGTGCCAGCAGCGACGGACTAGCGGTAGCCAAAAACATTCAGTACTTC CASSDGLAVAKNIQYF
TRBJ1-5 15 NA TRBV10-2 TRBD1 TGCGCCAGCAGCGGACAGGGCGGTAGCAATCAGCCCCAGCATTTT CASSGQGGSNQPQHF
TRBJ1-1 15 NA TRBV4-3 NA TGCGCCAGCAGCCAAGGATCGGGGTCTGAGCATGAAGCTTTCTTT CASSQGSGSEHEAFF
TRBJ2-5 13 NA TRBV9 TRBD2 TGTGCCAGCAGCGCTAGCGGACAAGAGACCCAGTACTTC CASSASGQETQYF
TRBJ1-6 15 NA TRBV15 TRBD1 TGTGCCACCAGCAGACCGGGACAGGGGTATTCACCCCTCCACTTT CATSRPGQGYSPLHF
TRBJ2-1 15 NA TRBV19 NA TGTGCCAGTAGTATAGTCGGTCCAAGATACAATGAGCAGTTCTTC CASSIVGPRYNEQFF
TRBJ2-1 16 NA TRBV6-2/TRBV6-3 TRBD2 TGTGCCAGCAGTCTACCCGGACTAGCGGGAGTGGGTGAGCAGTTCTTC CASSLPGLAGVGEQFF
TRBJ2-5 16 few TRBV7-8 TRBD2 TGTGCCAGCAGCCGAGGACTAGCGGGGGGGCGTGAGACCCAGTACTTC CASSRGLAGGRETQYF
TRBJ1-3 15 NA TRBV30 NA TGTGCCTGGATGGGGGCCCCACGCTCTGGAAACACCATATATTTT CAWMGAPRSGNTIYF
TRBJ2-3 16 NA TRBV10-3 TRBD2 TGTGCCATCAGTGAAAGAAGCTCGACTAGCGGAGATACGCAGTATTTT CAISERSSTSGDTQYF
TRBJ1-3 15 NA TRBV25-1 NA TGTGCCAGCAGTGCCGGGAGCATCTCTGGAAACACCATATATTTT CASSAGSISGNTIYF
TRBJ2-3 16 NA TRBV7-2 TRBD2 TGTGCCAGCAGCTTAGTGGCTAGCGGGTGGTTAGATACGCAGTATTTT CASSLVASGWLDTQYF
TRBJ2-2 17 NA TRBV7-9 NA TGTGCCAGCAGCCACAACGGGGGACCCGCGAACACCGGGGAGCTGTTTTTT CASSHNGGPANTGELFF